The 8 T cell receptor beta chains reported below all come from one sample, sequenced in a study of cytomegalovirus exposure and HLA in healthy donors. Assay: immunoSEQ multiplex PCR; the TCRdb copy retains only in-frame clones and omits some. Among over 110,000 clones, more than 75% were seen once, and the ten largest hold approximately 10%. Sequenced sample: PBMCs. The receptors were sampled from a man younger than 30 in good health and CMV-seropositive.

V gene TRBV6-5 combines with J gene TRBJ2-3, with TRBD1 identical over 7 bases. The CDR3 has 16 residues. Germline trimming cut 4 bases from V and 1 base from J; bases unmatched to any gene: 8. In germline, CDR1 is MNHEY, CDR2 SVGAGI. The CDR3 here is CASSSEQGWGTDTQYF. The CDR3, as DNA: TGTGCCAGCAGTTCCGAACAGGGGTGGGGCACAGATACGCAGTATTTT.

The J gene is TRBJ1-1, the V gene TRBV30; a weak D match, TRBD1 (5 bases). The CDR3 has 15 amino acids. In germline, CDR1 is GTSNPN, CDR2 SVGIG (reference sequence). The CDR3 sequence: CARRRWDREATEAFF. The CDR3 DNA reads as TGTGCACGAAGGCGGTGGGACCGGGAGGCCACTGAAGCTTTCTTT.

CDR3 coding DNA: TGTGCCAGCAGCCCCACTCTCCCGGGACTCTTAGGGGAGCAGTACTTC. This translates into CASSPTLPGLLGEQYF. This sequence joins TRBV11-2 and TRBJ2-7, with D possibly matching TRBD2 (6 bases). Deletions cut 5 bases from V and 7 bases from J, with 24 bases between. Germline V CDR1 and CDR2: SGHAT, FQNNGV. There are 16 residues in the CDR3.

The rearrangement joins TRBV4-2 to TRBJ2-3; unclear D gene. The CDR3 length is 14 residues. The germline V gene has CDR1 LGHNA and CDR2 YNFKEQ. V was shortened by 3 bases and J by 4 bases, with 11 bases between the two germline ends. The CDR3 coding sequence is TGTGCCAGCAGCCACGATCCGAGGCCAGATACGCAGTATTTT. It yields the protein CASSHDPRPDTQYF.

A few counts support this clone. The chain uses TRBV7-6 and TRBJ1-1, with D possibly TRBD1 on 6 matching bases. The CDR3 is 16 amino acids. Trimming stripped 5 bases from V and 0 bases from J, with 16 bases between. CDR1 SGHVS and CDR2 FNYEAQ come from the germline V gene. The CDR3 nucleotides are TGTGCCAGCAGCAAACAGGGCTCAGCAATGAACACTGAAGCTTTCTTT. Amino acid sequence: CASSKQGSAMNTEAFF.

The V call is TRBV4-1, the J call TRBJ1-5; weak D call: TRBD1 (6 bases). Germline loops: CDR1 MGHRA, CDR2 YSYEKL. This CDR3 has 15 residues. V lost 1 base, J lost 12 bases, and 19 bases lay in between. The chain's CDR3 is CASSQGQGCSWLQHF. The CDR3 DNA reads TGCGCCAGCAGCCAAGGTCAGGGGTGCAGCTGGCTCCAGCATTTT.

V is TRBV9 and J is TRBJ2-3; 8 bases are a match to TRBD2. The V gene's germline CDR1 is SGDLS and CDR2 YYNGEE. The CDR3 length is 18 residues. J was trimmed by 6 bases and V by 3 bases; bases with no gene match: 18. CDR3 sequence reads: CASSAFLAGGSQWDTQYF. The CDR3 region has the DNA TGTGCCAGCAGCGCCTTCTTGGCGGGGGGATCCCAGTGGGATACGCAGTATTTT.

The rearrangement joins TRBV6-5 to TRBJ1-2; 9 bases line up with TRBD1. The CDR3 contains 14 residues. The V and J ends lost 4 bases and 7 bases, in that order; junction bases with no gene match: 7. CDR1 is MNHEY, CDR2 SVGAGI, per germline. The CDR3 spells CASSLLQGAGGYTF. DNA of the CDR3: TGTGCCAGCAGTTTATTACAGGGGGCCGGTGGCTACACCTTC.